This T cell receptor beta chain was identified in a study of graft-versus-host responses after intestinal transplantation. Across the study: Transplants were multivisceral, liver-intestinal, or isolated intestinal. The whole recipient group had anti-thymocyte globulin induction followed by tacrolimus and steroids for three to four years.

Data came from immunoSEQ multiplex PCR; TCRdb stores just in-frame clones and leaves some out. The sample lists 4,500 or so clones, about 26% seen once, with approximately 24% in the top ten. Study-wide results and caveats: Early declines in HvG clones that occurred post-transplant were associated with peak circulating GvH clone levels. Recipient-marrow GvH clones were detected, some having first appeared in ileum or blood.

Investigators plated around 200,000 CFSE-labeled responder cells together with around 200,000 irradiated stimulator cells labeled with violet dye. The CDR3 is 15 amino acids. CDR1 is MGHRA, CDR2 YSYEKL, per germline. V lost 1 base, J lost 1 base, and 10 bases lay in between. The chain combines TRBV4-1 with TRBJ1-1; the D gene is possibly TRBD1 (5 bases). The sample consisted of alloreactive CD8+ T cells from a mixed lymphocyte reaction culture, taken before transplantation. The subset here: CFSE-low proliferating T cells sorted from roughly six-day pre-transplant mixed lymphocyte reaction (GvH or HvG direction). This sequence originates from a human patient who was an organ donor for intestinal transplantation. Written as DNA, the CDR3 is TGCGCCAGCAGCCAAGTTGACGGGGGGAACACTGAAGCTTTCTTT. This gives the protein CASSQVDGGNTEAFF.